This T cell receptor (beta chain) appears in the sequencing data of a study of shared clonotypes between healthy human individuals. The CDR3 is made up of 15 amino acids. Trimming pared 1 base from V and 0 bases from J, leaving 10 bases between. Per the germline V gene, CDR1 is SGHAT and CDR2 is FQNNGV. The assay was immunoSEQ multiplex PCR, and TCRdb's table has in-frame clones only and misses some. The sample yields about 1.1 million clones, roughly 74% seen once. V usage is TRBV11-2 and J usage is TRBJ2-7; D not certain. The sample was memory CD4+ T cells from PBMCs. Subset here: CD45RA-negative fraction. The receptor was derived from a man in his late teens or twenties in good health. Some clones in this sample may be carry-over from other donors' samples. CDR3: CASSLVSGSSYEQYF. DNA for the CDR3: TGTGCCAGCAGCTTAGTGAGTGGCAGCTCCTACGAGCAGTACTTC.